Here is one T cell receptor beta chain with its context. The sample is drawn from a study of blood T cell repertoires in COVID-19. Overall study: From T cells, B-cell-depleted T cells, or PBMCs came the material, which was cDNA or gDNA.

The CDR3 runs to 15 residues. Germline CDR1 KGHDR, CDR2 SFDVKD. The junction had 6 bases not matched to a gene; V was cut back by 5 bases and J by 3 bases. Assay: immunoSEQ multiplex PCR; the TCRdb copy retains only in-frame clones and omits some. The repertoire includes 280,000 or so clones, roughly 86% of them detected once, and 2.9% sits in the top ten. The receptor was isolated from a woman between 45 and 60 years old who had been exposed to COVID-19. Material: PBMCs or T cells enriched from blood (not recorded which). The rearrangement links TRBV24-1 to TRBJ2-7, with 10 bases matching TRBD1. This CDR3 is CATSGMTGGRYEQYF. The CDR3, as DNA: TGTGCCACCAGTGGGATGACAGGGGGCCGCTACGAGCAGTACTTC.